The present TCR beta chain was sequenced within a study of response to subunit inactivated influenza vaccine. Study-wide results and caveats: Each seasonal influenza vaccination recruits few new T cells, the authors suggested.

A few counts support this clonotype. Its specificity is not known. In TCRdb, the RT-PCR reads were re-called with MiXCR into one record per CDR3 protein. The table shows a few hundred thousand distinct CDR3 sequences, with around 15% occurring only once. CDR3 size: 13 residues. V was shortened by 4 bases and J by 3 bases, with 10 bases between the two germline ends. The germline V gene has CDR1 SGHRS and CDR2 YFSETQ. The sequenced sample was PBMCs from blood, obtained roughly 12 days after vaccination. The rearrangement joins TRBV5-1 to TRBJ1-2; a possible D gene is TRBD1 (5 bases). The source is a middle-aged man who received an inactivated influenza vaccine. The CDR3 loop is CASSLQDDYGYTF. CDR3 DNA sequence: TGCGCCAGCAGCCTACAGGACGACTATGGCTACACCTTC.